The 29 T cell receptor beta chains below all came from one sample that was sequenced in a study of shared T cell receptors in the human thymus. Only in-frame clones appear in the TCRdb table, and some are missing; sequencing was by immunoSEQ multiplex PCR. The repertoire holds 500,000 to 750,000 clones, 85% to 90% seen once, with about 0.01% in the top ten. The same specimen was also included in a second study, on human thymus T cells.

Sequencing used thymocytes. Receptors were obtained from a boy in the first two years of life with a congenital heart defect.

V and J are TRBV5-1 and TRBJ1-5; 7 bases fit TRBD1. J was trimmed by 5 bases and V by 0 bases; bases with no gene match: 2. The CDR3 loop spans 14 amino acids. CDR1 and CDR2 from the germline V gene are SGHRS and YFSETQ. DNA of the CDR3: TGCGCCAGCAGCTTGGCGGGGACAGATCAGCCCCAGCATTTT. This gives the protein CASSLAGTDQPQHF.

With respect to this clone: The sample carries other DNA sequences with the same CDR3. The chain links TRBV5-1 to TRBJ2-7; 11 positions match TRBD2. The CDR3 consists of 14 residues. Germline-derived CDR1 and CDR2 are SGHRS and YFSETQ. The V segment lost 4 bases and the J segment 7 bases; nucleotides outside the gene matches: 7. CDR3 sequence (DNA): TGCGCCAGCAGCATAGCGGGAGGGCCGCGTGAGCAGTACTTC. It specifies CASSIAGGPREQYF.

The chain combines TRBV11-2 with TRBJ2-2; no definite D call. Trimming removed 2 bases at V and 7 bases at J, with 14 bases between. Germline V gene lookup returns CDR1 SGHAT and CDR2 FQNNGV. The CDR3 covers 15 residues. The CDR3 region is CASSLTAQIIGELFF. The CDR3 region has the DNA TGTGCCAGCAGCTTAACAGCCCAAATAATCGGGGAGCTGTTTTTT.

The chain combines TRBV4-1 with TRBJ2-7, with a possible D match to TRBD2 (7 bases). The CDR3 has 15 residues. The germline V gene encodes CDR1 MGHRA and CDR2 YSYEKL. The germline V and J ends were trimmed by 4 bases and 4 bases, with 17 bases remaining between them. Here the CDR3 reads CASSPLWRGRYEQYF. In nucleotides, the CDR3 is TGCGCCAGCAGCCCCCTCTGGCGGGGGCGTTACGAGCAGTACTTC.

As for this clone: Within the sample, other DNA sequences also encode this same CDR3. J is TRBJ1-5 and V is TRBV28; 8 bases are a match to TRBD1. The CDR3 is 14 residues long. V trimming: 6 bases; J trimming: 4 bases; junction bases outside the gene matches: 5. Germline lookup yields CDR1 MDHEN and CDR2 SYDVKM. The CDR3 loop is CASSPDRVNQPQHF. As DNA, the CDR3 is TGTGCCAGCAGCCCGGACAGGGTGAATCAGCCCCAGCATTTT.

This chain connects TRBV2 to TRBJ2-7, with a possible D match to TRBD1 (5 bases). In germline, CDR1 is SNHLY, CDR2 FYNNEI. The CDR3 is 15 residues long. Deletions cut 4 bases from V and 2 bases from J, with 15 bases between. The DNA for the CDR3 is TGTGCCAGCAGTGGGGAAGGACACCCTCCCTACGAGCAGTACTTC. Encoded protein: CASSGEGHPPYEQYF.

The chain joins TRBV4-3 to TRBJ2-7; D is possibly TRBD2 (7 bases). Germline V CDR1 and CDR2: LGHNA, YSLEER. V was shortened by 1 base and J by 6 bases, with 13 bases between the two germline ends. The CDR3 covers 14 residues. CDR3 sequence (DNA): TGCGCCAGCAGCCAAGGGTGGAGGGGGGGCGAGCAGTACTTC. It translates to CASSQGWRGGEQYF.

The gene calls are TRBV7-3 and TRBJ1-2; D possibly corresponds to TRBD1 (5 bases). The CDR3 extends over 15 amino acids. Per the germline V gene, CDR1 is SGHTA and CDR2 is FQGTGA. V dropped 2 bases and J dropped 3 bases, with 13 bases sitting between them. CDR3 nucleotide sequence: TGTGCCAGCAGCTTATCTCAGGGAAGGGACTATGGCTACACCTTC. Translation gives CASSLSQGRDYGYTF.

The table lists this clone with a count of one. The chain recombines TRBV28 with TRBJ2-5; TRBD1 aligns across 8 bases. With the DNA end fitting TRBJ2-7 better, the J assignment may be wrong. There are 17 residues in the CDR3. CDR1 MDHEN and CDR2 SYDVKM come from the germline V gene. CDR3 loop: CASSWSRRDRRSYEQYF. In DNA, the CDR3 is TGTGCCAGCAGTTGGTCCAGGAGGGACAGGCGCTCCTACGAGCAGTACTTC.

The genes are TRBV11-2 and TRBJ2-5; 8 positions match TRBD2. V dropped 1 base and J dropped 5; count of bases not matched to a gene: 9. Germline V CDR1 and CDR2: SGHAT, FQNNGV. This CDR3 has 16 amino acids. The CDR3 DNA reads as TGTGCCAGCAGCTTAGGGGGGCGGGAGGCCGGGGAGACCCAGTACTTC. Its protein product is CASSLGGREAGETQYF.

The chain links TRBV6-5 to TRBJ1-5; 7 bases match TRBD1. CDR3 length: 15 residues. Germline loops: CDR1 MNHEY, CDR2 SVGAGI. V lost 6 bases and J lost 4; bases outside the gene matches: 9. The chain's CDR3 is CASRPGQEGNQPQHF. CDR3 coding DNA: TGTGCCAGCAGACCTGGACAGGAAGGGAATCAGCCCCAGCATTTT.

The CDR3 protein is CAGGRLGEQYF. CDR3 nucleotides: TGTGCCGGGGGGAGACTGGGGGAGCAGTACTTC. V and J are TRBV10-3 and TRBJ2-7; a weak D match, TRBD2 (6 bases). Trimming shortened V by 11 bases and J by 7 bases, and 15 bases separated the two germline ends. The V gene's germline CDR1 is ENHRY and CDR2 SYGVKD. The CDR3 extends over 11 amino acids.

This clone was counted once. This CDR3 is also generated by other DNA sequences in the sample. The chain links TRBV4-2 to TRBJ2-2; 8 bases are shared with TRBD2. The CDR3 contains 16 residues. V lost 4 bases and J lost 0; bases outside the gene matches: 4. The germline V gene has CDR1 LGHNA and CDR2 YNFKEQ. CDR3 bases: TGTGCCAGCAGCCCCAGCGGGAGTGCGAACACCGGGGAGCTGTTTTTT. It is translated as CASSPSGSANTGELFF.

The CDR3 spells CASSYSASGRDSEQYF. The DNA of the CDR3 is TGTGCCAGCAGTTACTCCGCTAGCGGGAGGGACTCCGAGCAGTACTTC. The V and J genes are TRBV6-5 and TRBJ2-7; 12 nucleotides line up with TRBD2. The junction had 6 bases not matched to a gene; V was cut back by 0 bases and J by 6 bases. CDR3 size: 16 residues. Germline V lookup: CDR1 MNHEY, CDR2 SVGAGI.

The rearrangement links TRBV15 to TRBJ1-4; 9 bases are a match to TRBD1. The CDR3 runs 19 residues. Germline CDR1 is LNHNV and CDR2 is YYDKDF (reference sequence). V trimming: 2 bases; J trimming: 4 bases; junction bases outside the gene matches: 14. The CDR3 reads CATSRSGTGTIGGNEKLFF. CDR3 sequence (DNA): TGTGCCACCAGCAGAAGCGGGACAGGGACCATAGGGGGTAATGAAAAACTGTTTTTT.

The genes are TRBV29-1 and TRBJ2-1, with TRBD2 matching over 8 bases. The germline gives CDR1 SQVTM, CDR2 ANQGSEA. With V trimmed by 8 bases and J by 5 bases, 11 bases remained unmatched. The CDR3 has 14 residues. The CDR3 bases are TGCAGCCTCCGTGGCAGGACTAGCAACAATGAGCAGTTCTTC. As protein: CSLRGRTSNNEQFF.

This sequence joins TRBV5-1 and TRBJ1-4, with D possibly TRBD1 on 6 matching bases. In germline, CDR1 is SGHRS, CDR2 YFSETQ. V was clipped by 0 bases and J by 10 bases, with 25 bases between them. The length of the CDR3 is 18 residues. The CDR3 DNA reads as TGCGCCAGCAGCTTGGCCAACTCCAGGGTGAGGGACATGAGAAAACTGTTTTTT. As protein: CASSLANSRVRDMRKLFF.

The V call is TRBV5-4, the J call TRBJ2-7, with 14 nucleotides matching TRBD2. The CDR3 extends over 18 amino acids. Germline V gene data show CDR1 as SGHNT and CDR2 as YYREEE (reference sequence). The V segment lost 1 base and the J segment 6 bases; nucleotides outside the gene matches: 12. CDR3 region: CASSLKTNPGLAGVEQYF. CDR3 DNA: TGTGCCAGCAGCTTGAAAACTAACCCGGGACTAGCGGGAGTCGAGCAGTACTTC.

V and J are TRBV10-3 and TRBJ2-2; 15 bases map to TRBD2. The germline V gene encodes CDR1 ENHRY and CDR2 SYGVKD. The CDR3 has 18 amino acids. Trimming cost V 8 bases and J 0 bases; bases outside gene matches: 7. The DNA for the CDR3 is TGTGCCATCTTGGGGACTAGCGGGAGGTTCGCGAACACCGGGGAGCTGTTTTTT. Its protein is CAILGTSGRFANTGELFF.

This chain links TRBV4-1 with TRBJ2-1; 10 bases agree with TRBD2. CDR1 and CDR2 from the germline V gene are MGHRA and YSYEKL. The CDR3 length is 16 residues. V shed 0 bases, J shed 9 bases, and the junction held 8 bases outside the gene matches. The CDR3 DNA is TGCGCCAGCAGCCAAGAGGGTAGCGGGAGGACGGTTGAGCAGTTCTTC. This encodes CASSQEGSGRTVEQFF.

The chain has TRBV5-1 and TRBJ2-3, with TRBD1 matching 10 bases. There are 16 residues in the CDR3. Germline loops: CDR1 SGHRS, CDR2 YFSETQ. Trimming cost V 5 bases and J 1 base; bases outside gene matches: 7. Here the CDR3 reads CASRNTGTGGTDTQYF. The CDR3 DNA reads as TGCGCCAGCAGGAACACCGGGACAGGGGGCACAGATACGCAGTATTTT.

J is TRBJ2-3 and V is TRBV27; D possibly corresponds to TRBD2 (6 bases). Germline V gene sequence: CDR1 MNHEY, CDR2 SMNVEV (reference sequence). The ends were cut back, 1 base at V and 4 bases at J, with 12 bases in the middle. This CDR3 is 15 amino acids long. CDR3 in amino acids: CASSLLGGVADTQYF. The DNA of the CDR3 is TGTGCCAGCAGTTTATTAGGAGGGGTTGCAGATACGCAGTATTTT.

This chain links TRBV5-4 with TRBJ2-5; TRBD2 matches 7 bases. The junction had 7 bases not matched to a gene; V was cut back by 0 bases and J by 5 bases. Germline loops: CDR1 SGHNT, CDR2 YYREEE (reference sequence). The CDR3 has 15 amino acids. The CDR3 reads CASSLAGGRRETQYF. In DNA form, the CDR3 reads TGTGCCAGCAGCTTGGCGGGGGGTAGGAGGGAGACCCAGTACTTC.

The V gene is TRBV7-2, the J gene TRBJ2-2; 8 bases line up with TRBD2. The CDR3 is made up of 18 amino acids. Germline-derived CDR1 and CDR2 are SGHTA and FQGNSA. V shed 1 base, J shed 4 bases, and the junction held 11 bases outside the gene matches. The CDR3 DNA reads as TGTGCCAGCAGCTTAGGTTTAGGGCGGGAGGAGGGCACCGGGGAGCTGTTTTTT. Translation gives CASSLGLGREEGTGELFF.

This clone was observed a handful of times. The chain joins TRBV9 to TRBJ2-6; TRBD1 aligns across 8 bases. The V segment lost 2 bases and the J segment 1 base; nucleotides outside the gene matches: 8. The CDR3 consists of 18 residues. Germline CDR1 SGDLS, CDR2 YYNGEE. The CDR3 DNA is TGTGCCAGCAGCGTGACAGGGGCCCTCATTTCTGGGGCCAACGTCCTGACTTTC. It translates to CASSVTGALISGANVLTF.

In nucleotides, the CDR3 is TGTGCCAGCAGCTCAGTGAACACTGAAGCTTTCTTT. This sequence encodes CASSSVNTEAFF. The gene calls are TRBV2 and TRBJ1-1, with D uncertain. The germline V gene has CDR1 SNHLY and CDR2 FYNNEI. Trimming shortened V by 6 bases and J by 0 bases, and 5 bases separated the two germline ends. The CDR3 length is 12 residues.

This clone was observed a single time. The genes are TRBV2 and TRBJ2-1, with a possible D match to TRBD2 (5 bases). In germline, CDR1 is SNHLY, CDR2 FYNNEI. Trimming cost V 4 bases and J 4 bases, with 17 bases left between them. The CDR3 totals 16 residues. The CDR3 loop reads CASSGSNPSHYNEQFF. The CDR3 DNA follows: TGTGCCAGCAGTGGGTCCAACCCTAGCCATTACAATGAGCAGTTCTTC.

The chain combines TRBV5-4 with TRBJ2-3, with 7 bases aligning to TRBD2. Trimming took 0 bases from V and 0 from J; bases not matched to a gene: 1. Germline V gene data show CDR1 as SGHNT and CDR2 as YYREEE (reference sequence). CDR3 length: 15 residues. CDR3 bases: TGTGCCAGCAGCTTGGGGGACTATAGCACAGATACGCAGTATTTT. Translating it yields CASSLGDYSTDTQYF.

The gene calls are TRBV7-8 and TRBJ2-5; possibly TRBD2 for D (5 bases). The CDR3 sequence is 13 residues long. The germline gives CDR1 SGHVS, CDR2 FQNEAQ. Trimming left V 5 bases short and J 3 bases short, with 10 bases between. CDR3 amino acids: CASSRDRKETQYF. The CDR3 DNA is TGTGCCAGCAGCCGGGATAGAAAAGAGACCCAGTACTTC.